This passage covers 28 T cell receptor beta chains from one sample sequenced in a study of blood T cell repertoires in COVID-19. Sequencing used immunoSEQ multiplex PCR; TCRdb keeps in-frame clones, though not all of them. The sample yields about 35,000 clones, about nine tenths seen once. Sequenced sample: peripheral blood. The origin of the receptors is a man older than 75 with active COVID-19.

The chain has TRBV7-2 and TRBJ1-6; 7 bases are shared with TRBD1. V shed 5 bases and J 9 bases; nucleotides not matched to a gene: 4. This CDR3 comprises 13 residues. Germline V lookup: CDR1 SGHTA, CDR2 FQGNSA. The CDR3 sequence is CASSIGGGSPLHF. CDR3 DNA sequence: TGTGCCAGCAGCATAGGGGGCGGTTCACCCCTCCACTTT.

V and J are TRBV5-4 and TRBJ2-1; 13 bases are a match to TRBD2. V lost 0 bases and J lost 9; bases outside the gene matches: 3. From germline, CDR1 is SGHNT and CDR2 YYREEE (reference sequence). The CDR3 consists of 15 residues. CDR3 bases: TGTGCCAGCAGCTTGGGACTAGCGGGAGGTTTTGAGCAGTTCTTC. It translates to CASSLGLAGGFEQFF.

The CDR3 reads CSAPLLGEQFF. The CDR3 nucleotides are TGCAGTGCTCCCCTTTTGGGCGAGCAGTTCTTC. This chain joins TRBV20-1 and TRBJ2-1; D is uncertain. The CDR3 covers 11 residues. V was clipped by 5 bases and J by 10 bases, with 12 bases between them. The V gene's germline CDR1 is DFQATT and CDR2 SNEGSKA (reference sequence).

The chain recombines TRBV4-3 with TRBJ2-5, with 9 positions matching TRBD2. CDR1 and CDR2 from the germline V gene are LGHNA and YSLEER. The CDR3 is made up of 16 amino acids. V shed 0 bases and J 4 bases; nucleotides not matched to a gene: 6. The CDR3 bases are TGCGCCAGCAGCCAAGAGTGGCGGGAGGGGGGAGAGACCCAGTACTTC. It is translated as CASSQEWREGGETQYF.

This clone was recorded only once. The V gene is TRBV5-8, the J gene TRBJ2-7; 7 nucleotides line up with TRBD2. With 1 base clipped from V and 4 bases from J, the junction kept 5 bases outside the gene matches. Germline V CDR1 and CDR2: SGHTS, YDEGEE. The length of the CDR3 is 14 residues. The DNA of the CDR3 is TGTGCCAGCAGCTTGACTAGCGAGGGTTACGAGCAGTACTTC. It is translated as CASSLTSEGYEQYF.

J is TRBJ2-3 and V is TRBV7-2; 8 bases are shared with TRBD2. From germline, CDR1 is SGHTA and CDR2 FQGNSA. V dropped 5 bases and J dropped 3; count of bases not matched to a gene: 7. The CDR3 has 15 residues. The CDR3 DNA reads as TGTGCCAGCAGCCCGGCTGGCGGGAGGACAGATACGCAGTATTTT. Its protein is CASSPAGGRTDTQYF.

The sample holds one count of this clone. The rearrangement joins TRBV29-1 to TRBJ2-7; perhaps TRBD2 as D (6 bases). The V gene's germline CDR1 is SQVTM and CDR2 ANQGSEA. Trimming removed 3 bases at V and 1 base at J, with 10 bases between. This CDR3 has 13 amino acids. The CDR3, as DNA: TGCAGCGTTGATAGTGGGAGGTCCTACGAGCAGTACTTC. Its translation is CSVDSGRSYEQYF.

This chain joins TRBV11-2 and TRBJ1-2; TRBD1 agrees at 7 bases. The CDR3 extends over 14 amino acids. Germline V lookup: CDR1 SGHAT, CDR2 FQNNGV. Trimming at V came to 4 bases and at J to 2 bases, leaving 4 bases not matched to a gene. The CDR3 is CASSSYRGNYGYTF. In DNA, the CDR3 is TGTGCCAGCAGCTCTTACAGGGGAAACTATGGCTACACCTTC.

The rearrangement links TRBV6-5 to TRBJ1-1, with a possible D match to TRBD1 (6 bases). CDR3 length: 15 amino acids. Germline V gene sequence: CDR1 MNHEY, CDR2 SVGAGI. Trimming removed 4 bases at V and 4 bases at J, with 16 bases between. CDR3 amino acids: CASSSHQGFGTEAFF. For the CDR3, the DNA is TGTGCCAGCAGTTCCCACCAGGGGTTTGGCACTGAAGCTTTCTTT.

This chain uses TRBV7-9 with TRBJ2-5; 15 bases line up with TRBD2. Germline CDR1 and CDR2: SEHNR and FQNEAQ (reference sequence). The CDR3 sequence is 15 residues long. J gave up 2 bases and V 5 bases, and 0 bases lay outside the gene matches. DNA for the CDR3: TGTGCCAGCAGCGGACTAGCGGGAGGGCAAGAGACCCAGTACTTC. Translating it yields CASSGLAGGQETQYF.

The CDR3 nucleotides read TGTGCCAGCAGTCTCAGCTCCTACGAGCAGTACTTC. Translation: CASSLSSYEQYF. The V and J genes are TRBV28 and TRBJ2-7; D uncertain. The CDR3 contains 12 residues. Trimming removed 5 bases from V and 0 bases from J, with 5 bases in between. Germline V CDR1 and CDR2: MDHEN, SYDVKM.

This chain uses TRBV3-1 (or the pseudogene TRBV3-2) with TRBJ2-7, with 10 positions matching TRBD2. The trim removed 5 bases at V and 5 bases at J, leaving 6 bases unmatched. CDR1 and CDR2 (germline): LGHDT, YNNKEL (reference sequence). The CDR3 spans 14 residues. The DNA of the CDR3 is TGTGCCAGCAGCGGGCTAGCGGGAGAGAACGAGCAGTACTTC. Protein product: CASSGLAGENEQYF.

V and J are TRBV12-3 or TRBV12-4 and TRBJ2-7; D unresolved. Trimming cost V 2 bases and J 3 bases, with 8 bases left between them. CDR3 length: 13 amino acids. CDR3 in amino acids: CASSLMGFYEQYF. The CDR3 nucleotides are TGTGCCAGCAGTTTAATGGGCTTCTACGAGCAGTACTTC.

This clone has a single count. The CDR3 DNA reads TGTGCCAGCGGGGACAGCAAAGGTGAAGCTTTCTTT. It is translated as CASGDSKGEAFF. V gene TRBV6-5 combines with J gene TRBJ1-1; 7 nucleotides match TRBD1. After removal of 8 bases from V and 7 bases from J, the junction contained 7 bases not matched to a gene. Germline lookup yields CDR1 MNHEY and CDR2 SVGAGI. The CDR3 runs to 12 residues.

This clone was counted a single time. The genes are TRBV7-2 and TRBJ2-5, with D possibly TRBD2 on 5 matching bases. The CDR3 runs to 14 residues. The V end was cut by 3 bases, the J end by 4 bases, with 12 bases between. Germline V lookup: CDR1 SGHTA, CDR2 FQGNSA. For the CDR3, the DNA is TGTGCCAGCAGCTTCCTGCTAGCTCGAGAGACCCAGTACTTC. Translation gives CASSFLLARETQYF.

The gene calls are TRBV27 and TRBJ1-6, with D perhaps matching TRBD1 (6 bases). Trimming removed 5 bases at V and 5 bases at J, with 10 bases between. From germline, CDR1 is MNHEY and CDR2 SMNVEV (reference sequence). The CDR3 length is 14 residues. CDR3 loop: CASSPRTDNSPLHF. CDR3 DNA sequence: TGTGCCAGCAGTCCAAGGACAGATAATTCACCCCTCCACTTT.

The rearrangement joins TRBV20-1 to TRBJ2-1; 9 bases align to TRBD2. Germline V gene data show CDR1 as DFQATT and CDR2 as SNEGSKA (reference sequence). J gave up 6 bases and V 3 bases, and 6 bases lay outside the gene matches. The CDR3 sequence is 14 residues long. The CDR3 DNA sequence: TGCAGTGCTAGTTTGGCTAGCGGGACCAATGAGCAGTTCTTC. Its translation: CSASLASGTNEQFF.

The sample holds one count of this clone. V gene TRBV27 combines with J gene TRBJ2-2, with 13 bases lining up with TRBD2. V shed 5 bases, J shed 1 base, and the junction held 4 bases outside the gene matches. The CDR3 consists of 17 residues. In germline, CDR1 is MNHEY, CDR2 SMNVEV (reference sequence). The CDR3 is CASSVRTSGRNTGELFF. Written as DNA, the CDR3 is TGTGCCAGCAGTGTTAGGACTAGCGGGAGGAACACCGGGGAGCTGTTTTTT.

The rearrangement links TRBV11-2 to TRBJ2-1; no definite D call. The CDR3 runs to 13 residues. The germline gives CDR1 SGHAT, CDR2 FQNNGV. Deletions cut 3 bases from V and 9 bases from J, with 12 bases between. CDR3 DNA sequence: TGTGCCAGCAGCTTTTCACCTCGGAGTGAGCAGTTCTTC. Translated: CASSFSPRSEQFF. The full variable domain, rest sourced from reference TRBV11-2 and TRBJ2-1, is EAGVAQSPRYKIIEKRQSVAFWCNPISGHATLYWYQQILGQGPKLLIQFQNNGVVDDSQLPKDRFSAERLKGVDSTLKIQPAKLEDSAVYLCASSFSPRSEQFFGPGTRLTVL.

The rearrangement uses TRBV11-2 and TRBJ2-7, with TRBD2 matching over 7 bases. The CDR3 is made up of 15 amino acids. V lost 3 bases, J lost 0 bases, and 5 bases stayed unmatched. Germline V gene data show CDR1 as SGHAT and CDR2 as FQNNGV. As DNA, the CDR3 is TGTGCCAGCAGCTTCTCGGGCGGGAGCTCCTACGAGCAGTACTTC. Translation gives CASSFSGGSSYEQYF.

This sequence joins TRBV2 and TRBJ2-5, with 11 bases that match TRBD1. The germline V gene has CDR1 SNHLY and CDR2 FYNNEI. Germline trimming cut 7 bases from V and 5 bases from J; bases unmatched to any gene: 6. This CDR3 region has 14 residues. CDR3 protein: CASTWTGGGETQYF. The CDR3 DNA follows: TGTGCCAGCACCTGGACAGGGGGCGGGGAGACCCAGTACTTC.

The chain joins TRBV28 to TRBJ2-3, with D tentatively TRBD2 (5 bases). Trimming took 7 bases from V and 2 from J, leaving 25 bases between them. The CDR3 consists of 18 residues. Germline V gene lookup returns CDR1 MDHEN and CDR2 SYDVKM. The CDR3 DNA follows: TGTGCCAGCAACAAAGGTGGGAGAGCTAGAGCTAACACAGATACGCAGTATTTT. Translating it yields CASNKGGRARANTDTQYF.

The rearrangement joins TRBV27 to TRBJ2-6; D gene unclear. Trimming shortened V by 5 bases and J by 1 base, and 6 bases separated the two germline ends. The CDR3 consists of 14 residues. Per the germline V gene, CDR1 is MNHEY and CDR2 is SMNVEV (reference sequence). This chain's CDR3 is CASSRASGANVLTF. The CDR3 bases are TGTGCCAGCAGTCGAGCTTCTGGGGCCAACGTCCTGACTTTC.

CDR3 DNA sequence: TGCGCCAGCAGCTTGGAACTAGCGGGGGCCACAGATACGCAGTATTTT. This encodes CASSLELAGATDTQYF. This chain connects TRBV5-1 to TRBJ2-3; 11 positions agree with TRBD2. The CDR3 contains 16 residues. CDR1 and CDR2 (germline): SGHRS, YFSETQ. The ends lost 0 bases at V and 2 bases at J; junction bases unmatched: 2.

V usage is TRBV6-2 or TRBV6-3 and J usage is TRBJ1-5; 8 bases are a match to TRBD1. The V segment lost 5 bases and the J segment 7 bases; nucleotides outside the gene matches: 7. CDR1 and CDR2 (germline): MNHEY, SVGEGT. This CDR3 is built from 14 residues. The CDR3 DNA reads as TGTGCCAGCAGTCCAACAGGGGGGAAACAGCCCCAGCATTTT. This codes for CASSPTGGKQPQHF.

This chain connects TRBV10-2 to TRBJ2-3; maybe TRBD2 (6 bases). The germline V and J ends were trimmed by 7 bases and 1 base, with 15 bases remaining between them. Looked up from germline, CDR1 is WSHSY and CDR2 is SAAADI. The CDR3 is made up of 15 amino acids. The CDR3 bases are TGCGCCAGCAAAACGACGGGCGGGGGCACAGATACGCAGTATTTT. This sequence encodes CASKTTGGGTDTQYF.

This clone has a handful of counts. The chain uses TRBV15 and TRBJ2-7; TRBD1 aligns across 9 bases. V was pared by 0 bases and J by 2 bases, with 2 bases of the junction left unmatched. The length of the CDR3 is 15 residues. Germline-derived CDR1 and CDR2 are LNHNV and YYDKDF (reference sequence). The CDR3 DNA reads as TGTGCCACCAGCAGAGAAAGACAGGGGGCCTACGAGCAGTACTTC. This sequence encodes CATSRERQGAYEQYF.

This rearrangement joins TRBV9 to TRBJ2-3; D might be TRBD2 (7 bases). Trimming left V 4 bases short and J 0 bases short, with 36 bases between. This CDR3 is built from 23 residues. Germline V gene data show CDR1 as SGDLS and CDR2 as YYNGEE. Here the CDR3 DNA reads TGTGCCAGCAGCCCCAGGTGGGGGGGCCGGCTAGCGGAGTCACCGTTTAGCACAGATACGCAGTATTTT. It codes for CASSPRWGGRLAESPFSTDTQYF.